This T cell receptor beta chain is drawn from a study of blood T cell repertoires in COVID-19. Across the study: T cells, B-cell-depleted T cells, or PBMCs provided the cDNA or gDNA that served as material.

How the authors handled the data: Nucleated cell number was recorded as an estimate derived from reference gene primer amplification. Assay used: immunoSEQ multiplex PCR; TCRdb lists only in-frame clones, some missing. The V and J calls and clone size are taken from that table; D and trimming were inferred from the DNA. This sample has around 230,000 clones, with roughly 80% found just once. Deletions cut 11 bases from V and 0 bases from J, with 11 bases between. The V gene's germline CDR1 is SNHLY and CDR2 FYNNEI. CDR3 length: 13 residues. V is TRBV2 and J is TRBJ1-5, with D possibly being TRBD1 (5 bases). The source of this sequence is a woman aged 80 or over with acute or convalescent COVID-19. The sequenced material came from peripheral blood. CDR3 protein: CASGQLSNQPQHF. CDR3 DNA: TGTGCCTCAGGACAACTTAGCAATCAGCCCCAGCATTTT. The entire variable domain, with the rest obtained from reference TRBV2 and TRBJ1-5, is as follows: EPEVTQTPSHQVTQMGQEVILRCVPISNHLYFYWYRQILGQKVEFLVSFYNNEISEKSEIFDDQFSVERPDGSNFTLKIRSTKLEDSAMYFCASGQLSNQPQHFGDGTRLSIL.